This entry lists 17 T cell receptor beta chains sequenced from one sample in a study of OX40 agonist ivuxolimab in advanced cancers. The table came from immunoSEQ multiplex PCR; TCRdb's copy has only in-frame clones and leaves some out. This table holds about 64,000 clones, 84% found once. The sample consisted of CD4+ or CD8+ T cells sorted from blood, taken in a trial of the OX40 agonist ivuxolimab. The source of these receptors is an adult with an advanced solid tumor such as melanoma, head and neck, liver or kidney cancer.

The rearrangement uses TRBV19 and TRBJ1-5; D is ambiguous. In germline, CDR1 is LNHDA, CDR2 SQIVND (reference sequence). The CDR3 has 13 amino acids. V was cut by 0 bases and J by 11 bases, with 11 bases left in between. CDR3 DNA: TGTGCCAGTAGTATAGATCTCAGTTCCGCCCAGCATTTT. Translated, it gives CASSIDLSSAQHF.

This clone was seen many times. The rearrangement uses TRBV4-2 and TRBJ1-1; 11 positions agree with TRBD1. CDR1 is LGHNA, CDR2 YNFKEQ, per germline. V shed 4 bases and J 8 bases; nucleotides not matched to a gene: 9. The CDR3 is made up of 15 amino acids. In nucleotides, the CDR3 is TGTGCCAGCAGCCCGTCGCGGACAGGGGGCTCCGAAGCTTTCTTT. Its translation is CASSPSRTGGSEAFF.

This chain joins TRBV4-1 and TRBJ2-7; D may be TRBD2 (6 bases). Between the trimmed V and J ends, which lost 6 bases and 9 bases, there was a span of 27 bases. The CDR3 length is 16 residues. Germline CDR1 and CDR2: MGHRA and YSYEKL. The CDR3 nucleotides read TGCGCCAGCAGTCCAATGGGACTCACTTCGGTTGGTCGGCAGTACTTC. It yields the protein CASSPMGLTSVGRQYF.

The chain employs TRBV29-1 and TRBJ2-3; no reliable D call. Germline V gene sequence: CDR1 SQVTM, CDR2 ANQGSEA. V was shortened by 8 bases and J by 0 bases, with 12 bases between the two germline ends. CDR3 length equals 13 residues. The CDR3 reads CSYRLTSTDTQYF. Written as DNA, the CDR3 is TGCAGCTACCGCCTGACTAGCACAGATACGCAGTATTTT.

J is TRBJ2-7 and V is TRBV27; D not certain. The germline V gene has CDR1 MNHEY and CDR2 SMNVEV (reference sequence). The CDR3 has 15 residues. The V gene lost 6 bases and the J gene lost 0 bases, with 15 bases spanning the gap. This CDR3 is CASSLSRLSSYEQYF. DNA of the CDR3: TGTGCCAGCAGCCTTTCCCGACTGAGCTCCTACGAGCAGTACTTC.

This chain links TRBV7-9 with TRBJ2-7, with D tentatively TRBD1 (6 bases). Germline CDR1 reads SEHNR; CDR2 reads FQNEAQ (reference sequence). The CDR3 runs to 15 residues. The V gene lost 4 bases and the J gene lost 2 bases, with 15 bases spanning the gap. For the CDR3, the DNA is TGTGCCAGCAGCTCCTCCTCGACAGGAACCTACGAGCAGTACTTC. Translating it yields CASSSSSTGTYEQYF.

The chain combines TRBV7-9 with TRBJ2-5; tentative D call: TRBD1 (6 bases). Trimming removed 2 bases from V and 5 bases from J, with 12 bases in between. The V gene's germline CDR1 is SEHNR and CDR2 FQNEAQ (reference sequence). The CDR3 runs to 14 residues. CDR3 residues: CASSLNRAGETQYF. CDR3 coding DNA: TGTGCCAGCAGCTTAAACAGGGCAGGGGAGACCCAGTACTTC. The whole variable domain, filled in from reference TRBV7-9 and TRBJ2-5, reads DTGVSQNPRHKITKRGQNVTFRCDPISEHNRLYWYRQTLGQGPEFLTYFQNEAQLEKSRLLSDRFSAERPKGSFSTLEIQRTEQGDSAMYLCASSLNRAGETQYFGPGTRLLVL.

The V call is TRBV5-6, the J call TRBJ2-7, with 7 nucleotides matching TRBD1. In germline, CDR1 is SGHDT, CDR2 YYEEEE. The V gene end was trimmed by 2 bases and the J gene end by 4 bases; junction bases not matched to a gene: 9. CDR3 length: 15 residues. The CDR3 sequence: CASSLERDRPYEQYF. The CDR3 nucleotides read TGTGCCAGCAGCTTAGAAAGGGACAGACCTTACGAGCAGTACTTC.

The CDR3 here is CASSSTSGRVETQYF. For the CDR3, the DNA is TGTGCCAGCAGCTCGACTAGCGGGAGGGTGGAGACCCAGTACTTC. The chain combines TRBV7-2 with TRBJ2-5; 14 nucleotides agree with TRBD2. The CDR3 contains 15 residues. Germline V gene sequence: CDR1 SGHTA, CDR2 FQGNSA. V lost 4 bases and J lost 5; bases outside the gene matches: 3.

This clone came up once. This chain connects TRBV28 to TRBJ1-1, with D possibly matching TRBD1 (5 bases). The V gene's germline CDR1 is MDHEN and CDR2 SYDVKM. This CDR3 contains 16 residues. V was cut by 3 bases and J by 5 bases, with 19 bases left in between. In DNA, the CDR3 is TGTGCCAGCAGTTTCAGGGTTAAATTGATTGGGACTGAAGCTTTCTTT. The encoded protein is CASSFRVKLIGTEAFF.

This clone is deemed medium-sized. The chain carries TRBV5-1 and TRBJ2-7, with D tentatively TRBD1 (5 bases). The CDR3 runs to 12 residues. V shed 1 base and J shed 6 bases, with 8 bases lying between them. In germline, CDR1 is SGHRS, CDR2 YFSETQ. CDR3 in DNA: TGCGCCAGCAGCTTGACAGGTGGCGAGCAGTACTTC. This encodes CASSLTGGEQYF.

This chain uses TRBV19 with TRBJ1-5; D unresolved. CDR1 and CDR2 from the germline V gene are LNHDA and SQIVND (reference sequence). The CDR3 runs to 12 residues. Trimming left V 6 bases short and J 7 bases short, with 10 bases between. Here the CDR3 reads CASRDPNQPQHF. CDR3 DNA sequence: TGTGCCAGTAGGGACCCGAACCAGCCCCAGCATTTT.

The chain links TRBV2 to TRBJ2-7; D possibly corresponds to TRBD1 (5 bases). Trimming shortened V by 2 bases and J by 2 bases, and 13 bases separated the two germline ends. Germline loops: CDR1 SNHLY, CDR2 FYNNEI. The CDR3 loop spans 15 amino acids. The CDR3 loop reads CASSELGAGAYEQYF. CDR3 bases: TGTGCCAGCAGTGAACTTGGGGCAGGAGCCTACGAGCAGTACTTC.

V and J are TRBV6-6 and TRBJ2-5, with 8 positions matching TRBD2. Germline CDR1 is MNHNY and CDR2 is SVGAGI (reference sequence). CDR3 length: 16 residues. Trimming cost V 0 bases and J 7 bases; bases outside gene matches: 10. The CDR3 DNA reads TGTGCCAGCAGTTACTCCGTCCGGGAGGGTTCAGGGACCCAGTACTTC. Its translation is CASSYSVREGSGTQYF.

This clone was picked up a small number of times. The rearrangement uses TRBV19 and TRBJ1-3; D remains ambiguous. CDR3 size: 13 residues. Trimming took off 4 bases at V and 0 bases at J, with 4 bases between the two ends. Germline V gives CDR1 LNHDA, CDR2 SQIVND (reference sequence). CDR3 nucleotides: TGTGCCAGTAGTACAATCTCTGGAAACACCATATATTTT. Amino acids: CASSTISGNTIYF.

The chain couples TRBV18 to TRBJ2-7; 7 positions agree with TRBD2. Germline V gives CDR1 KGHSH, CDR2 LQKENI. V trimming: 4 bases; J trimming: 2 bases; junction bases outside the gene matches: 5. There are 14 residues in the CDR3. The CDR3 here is CASSQAGVAYEQYF. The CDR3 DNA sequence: TGTGCCAGCTCACAGGCGGGGGTGGCCTACGAGCAGTACTTC.

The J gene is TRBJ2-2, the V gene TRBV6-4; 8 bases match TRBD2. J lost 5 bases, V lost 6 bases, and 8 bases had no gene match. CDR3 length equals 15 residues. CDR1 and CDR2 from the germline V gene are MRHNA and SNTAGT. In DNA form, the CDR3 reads TGTGCCAGCAGGCAAAGCGGGGGCCTTACCGGGGAGCTGTTTTTT. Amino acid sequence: CASRQSGGLTGELFF.